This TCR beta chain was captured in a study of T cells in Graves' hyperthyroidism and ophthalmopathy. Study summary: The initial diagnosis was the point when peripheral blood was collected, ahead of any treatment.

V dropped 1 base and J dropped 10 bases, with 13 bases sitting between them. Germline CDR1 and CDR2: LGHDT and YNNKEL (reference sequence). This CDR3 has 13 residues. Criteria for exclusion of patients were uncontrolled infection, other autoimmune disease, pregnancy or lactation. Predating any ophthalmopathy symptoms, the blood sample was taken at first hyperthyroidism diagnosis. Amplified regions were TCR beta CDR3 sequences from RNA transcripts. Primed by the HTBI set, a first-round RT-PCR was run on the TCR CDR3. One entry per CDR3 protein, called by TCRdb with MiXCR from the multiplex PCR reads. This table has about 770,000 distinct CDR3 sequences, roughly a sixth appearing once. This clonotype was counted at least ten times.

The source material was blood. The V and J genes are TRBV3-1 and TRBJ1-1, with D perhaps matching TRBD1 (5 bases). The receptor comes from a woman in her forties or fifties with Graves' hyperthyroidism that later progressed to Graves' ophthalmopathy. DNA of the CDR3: TGTGCCAGCAGCCAAGCGGGGGGAATTGGAGCTTTCTTT. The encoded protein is CASSQAGGIGAFF. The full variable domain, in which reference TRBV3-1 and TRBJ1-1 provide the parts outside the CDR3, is DTAVSQTPKYLVTQMGNDKSIKCEQNLGHDTMYWYKQDSKKFLKIMFSYNNKELIINETVPNRFSPKSPDKAHLNLHINSLELGDSAVYFCASSQAGGIGAFFGQGTRLTVV.